The 21 T cell receptor beta chains given below trace back to one sample, sequenced in a study of blood T cell repertoires in COVID-19 (dated by TCRdb to the early 2020s). Libraries were prepared through the immunoSEQ multiplex PCR assay. This is the immuneACCESS table as TCRdb keeps it, with only in-frame sequences that have V and J called. A part of the clones is gone; compared with another copy, unresolved V genes explain less than half, and the rest is unexplained. The table for this sample lists around 200,000 clones; approximately 84% of them were counted only once. About 5% of the sample is taken by the ten largest. Sequencing was done on a sample of peripheral blood. The receptors shown here come from an elderly woman with acute or convalescent COVID-19.

The J gene is TRBJ2-5, the V gene TRBV5-6; TRBD1 is a possible D gene (5 bases). Germline V gene lookup returns CDR1 SGHDT and CDR2 YYEEEE. Between the trimmed V and J ends, which lost 4 bases and 5 bases, there was a span of 15 bases. The CDR3 is 14 amino acids. The DNA for the CDR3 is TGTGCCAGCAGCACTCTGAAGGGGTCGGAGACCCAGTACTTC. As protein: CASSTLKGSETQYF. The full variable domain, with the rest looked up from reference TRBV5-6 and TRBJ2-5, is DAGVTQSPTHLIKTRGQQVTLRCSPKSGHDTVSWYQQALGQGPQFIFQYYEEEERQRGNFPDRFSGHQFPNYSSELNVNALLLGDSALYLCASSTLKGSETQYFGPGTRLLVL.

The chain is built from TRBV20-1 and TRBJ1-2, with 9 bases identical to TRBD1. The germline gives CDR1 DFQATT, CDR2 SNEGSKA (reference sequence). The length of the CDR3 is 14 residues. V shed 3 bases, J shed 6 bases, and the junction held 8 bases outside the gene matches. The CDR3 sequence: CSASGDREANGYTF. CDR3 nucleotides: TGCAGTGCTAGTGGGGACAGGGAAGCCAATGGCTACACCTTC.

The J gene is TRBJ1-1, the V gene TRBV6-4; TRBD1 aligns across 8 bases. V lost 4 bases and J lost 0; bases outside the gene matches: 1. CDR1 and CDR2 (germline): MRHNA, SNTAGT. There are 14 residues in the CDR3. The CDR3 DNA is TGTGCCAGCAGTGCACAGGGGGTGAACACTGAAGCTTTCTTT. Its translation is CASSAQGVNTEAFF.

This clone was found a few times. CDR3 protein: CASSPLAGVADEQFF. The CDR3 bases are TGTGCCAGCTCACCTCTAGCGGGAGTAGCGGATGAGCAGTTCTTC. The chain uses TRBV18 and TRBJ2-1; 10 nucleotides align to TRBD2. This CDR3 contains 15 residues. Germline CDR1 and CDR2: KGHSH and LQKENI. V was pared by 3 bases and J by 8 bases, with 7 bases of the junction left unmatched.

CDR3 nucleotide sequence: TGTGCCAGCAGCCCAGGGGGGTACATTCAGTACTTC. This encodes CASSPGGYIQYF. V usage is TRBV9 and J usage is TRBJ2-4; tentative D call: TRBD1 (7 bases). V shed 4 bases and J shed 8 bases, with 10 bases lying between them. The germline gives CDR1 SGDLS, CDR2 YYNGEE. The CDR3 has 12 amino acids. The whole variable domain, remainder taken from reference TRBV9 and TRBJ2-4, is DSGVTQTPKHLITATGQRVTLRCSPRSGDLSVYWYQQSLDQGLQFLIQYYNGEERAKGNILERFSAQQFPDLHSELNLSSLELGDSALYFCASSPGGYIQYFGAGTRLSVL.

The chain couples TRBV24-1 to TRBJ2-3, with TRBD2 identical over 12 bases. From germline, CDR1 is KGHDR and CDR2 SFDVKD. V was pared by 2 bases and J by 4 bases, with 9 bases of the junction left unmatched. This CDR3 is built from 18 residues. The CDR3 nucleotides are TGTGCCACCAGTGATTCTAGCGGGAGGGGGAGATTTTCAGATACGCAGTATTTT. Translating gives CATSDSSGRGRFSDTQYF.

The J gene is TRBJ1-6, the V gene TRBV7-2; TRBD1 matches 7 bases. The CDR3 length is 14 residues. Trimming took 4 bases from V and 9 from J; bases not matched to a gene: 6. Germline-derived CDR1 and CDR2 are SGHTA and FQGNSA. The CDR3 bases are TGTGCCAGCAGCTCATCCGGGACAGCTTCACCCCTCCACTTT. This encodes CASSSSGTASPLHF.

V usage is TRBV19 and J usage is TRBJ1-2; D might be TRBD1 (5 bases). The CDR3 is 15 residues long. Trimming pared 3 bases from V and 0 bases from J, leaving 11 bases between. Germline loops: CDR1 LNHDA, CDR2 SQIVND (reference sequence). As DNA, the CDR3 is TGTGCCAGTAGTATCGGACACATAGCTAACTATGGCTACACCTTC. It is translated as CASSIGHIANYGYTF.

This clone has only a few counts. This chain joins TRBV5-1 and TRBJ2-1; D unclear. The CDR3 runs to 13 residues. The V end lost 2 bases, the J end lost 8 bases, and 11 bases lay between the germline ends. Looked up from germline, CDR1 is SGHRS and CDR2 is YFSETQ. As DNA, the CDR3 is TGCGCCAGCAGCTTAGCAGGAACGGATGAGCAGTTCTTC. It is translated as CASSLAGTDEQFF.

This chain uses TRBV7-9 with TRBJ1-3; no clear D. The germline V gene has CDR1 SEHNR and CDR2 FQNEAQ (reference sequence). The CDR3 covers 13 residues. Trimming took off 3 bases at V and 4 bases at J, with 7 bases between the two ends. The CDR3 DNA reads as TGTGCCAGCAGCTTGCCACAAGGAAACACCATATATTTT. This gives the protein CASSLPQGNTIYF.

V gene TRBV3-1 (or the pseudogene TRBV3-2) combines with J gene TRBJ2-7; the D gene is possibly TRBD2 (5 bases). Germline-derived CDR1 and CDR2 are LGHDT and YNNKEL (reference sequence). This CDR3 has 14 residues. Trimming pared 0 bases from V and 3 bases from J, leaving 9 bases between. In DNA form, the CDR3 reads TGTGCCAGCAGCCAAGAAGACTACTACTACGAGCAGTACTTC. It is translated as CASSQEDYYYEQYF.

V and J are TRBV27 and TRBJ1-2; TRBD1 matches at 9 bases. V trimming: 3 bases; J trimming: 6 bases; junction bases outside the gene matches: 11. Germline V lookup: CDR1 MNHEY, CDR2 SMNVEV (reference sequence). CDR3 length: 16 amino acids. DNA for the CDR3: TGTGCCAGCAGTTTTCTGTCGACAGGGGGTGCGGATGGCTACACCTTC. This gives the protein CASSFLSTGGADGYTF.

This clone was detected only a few times. The CDR3 spells CASSPPGQDYSQETQYF. The CDR3 nucleotides read TGTGCCAGCTCACCACCCGGACAGGACTACTCACAAGAGACCCAGTACTTC. The V and J genes are TRBV18 and TRBJ2-5; TRBD1 is a possible D gene (7 bases). The CDR3 is 17 amino acids. V dropped 0 bases and J dropped 2 bases, with 16 bases sitting between them. Germline CDR1 reads KGHSH; CDR2 reads LQKENI. Drawing the rest from reference TRBV18 and TRBJ2-5, the complete variable domain is NAGVMQNPRHLVRRRGQEARLRCSPMKGHSHVYWYRQLPEEGLKFMVYLQKENIIDESGMPKERFSAEFPKEGPSILRIQQVVRGDSAAYFCASSPPGQDYSQETQYFGPGTRLLVL.

The chain uses TRBV28 and TRBJ2-1; 9 bases map to TRBD2. The CDR3 covers 16 residues. Germline loops: CDR1 MDHEN, CDR2 SYDVKM. Unmatched junction bases numbered 7, after V lost 4 bases and J lost 3 bases. This CDR3 reads CASSSTSGRYYNEQFF. CDR3 DNA sequence: TGTGCCAGCAGTTCCACAAGCGGGAGGTACTACAATGAGCAGTTCTTC.

In this sample, this clone turned up once. The chain joins TRBV5-1 to TRBJ2-7, with unresolved D. Per germline, CDR1 SGHRS and CDR2 YFSETQ. The CDR3 runs to 12 residues. V dropped 1 base and J dropped 7 bases, with 9 bases sitting between them. The CDR3 sequence is CASSLSGEEQYF. CDR3 coding DNA: TGCGCCAGCAGCTTGTCGGGTGAGGAGCAGTACTTC.

This clone was counted once. The gene calls are TRBV5-1 and TRBJ2-1; D is perhaps TRBD1 (6 bases). The CDR3 consists of 12 residues. Germline V lookup: CDR1 SGHRS, CDR2 YFSETQ. Trimming pared 4 bases from V and 8 bases from J, leaving 10 bases between. The CDR3 bases are TGCGCCAGCAGCCTGCAGGGGTATGAGCAGTTCTTC. Protein sequence: CASSLQGYEQFF.

The rearrangement links TRBV7-2 to TRBJ1-1; D gene uncertain. The ends were cut back, 5 bases at V and 0 bases at J, with 13 bases in the middle. This CDR3 is 15 amino acids long. Germline V gene sequence: CDR1 SGHTA, CDR2 FQGNSA. The CDR3 DNA is TGTGCCAGCAGCCCAGGCAGGTTCATGAACACTGAAGCTTTCTTT. Protein: CASSPGRFMNTEAFF.

This chain links TRBV7-2 with TRBJ2-1; D might be TRBD2 (5 bases). The V gene lost 2 bases and the J gene lost 0 bases, with 17 bases spanning the gap. Germline assignment: CDR1 SGHTA and CDR2 FQGNSA. CDR3 size: 18 residues. The CDR3 sequence is CASSLPQRAQSSYNEQFF. In DNA form, the CDR3 reads TGTGCCAGCAGCTTACCTCAGAGGGCACAGAGCTCCTACAATGAGCAGTTCTTC. The full variable domain, in which reference TRBV7-2 and TRBJ2-1 provide the parts outside the CDR3, is GAGVSQSPSNKVTEKGKDVELRCDPISGHTALYWYRQSLGQGLEFLIYFQGNSAPDKSGLPSDRFSAERTGGSVSTLTIQRTQQEDSAVYLCASSLPQRAQSSYNEQFFGPGTRLTVL.

The rearrangement joins TRBV29-1 to TRBJ1-2, with D hard to call. Germline V gene lookup returns CDR1 SQVTM and CDR2 ANQGSEA. The CDR3 loop spans 13 amino acids. V was cut by 6 bases and J by 4 bases, with 15 bases left in between. The CDR3 spells CSVYSTPTYGYTF. Here the CDR3 DNA reads TGCAGCGTCTACAGCACCCCCACCTATGGCTACACCTTC.

The chain employs TRBV29-1 and TRBJ2-5; D remains ambiguous. V was trimmed by 7 bases and J by 1 base, leaving 22 bases between them. The germline V gene encodes CDR1 SQVTM and CDR2 ANQGSEA. This CDR3 region has 16 residues. CDR3 bases: TGCAGCGCCACCCTCCGCAGTCAGTTGTTCCAAGAGACCCAGTACTTC. It encodes CSATLRSQLFQETQYF.

The CDR3 spells CASSTGGIGETQYF. Written as DNA, the CDR3 is TGTGCCAGCAGCACGGGAGGTATAGGCGAGACCCAGTACTTC. The chain employs TRBV6-5 and TRBJ2-5; TRBD2 agrees at 7 bases. The CDR3 runs 14 residues. Germline V gives CDR1 MNHEY, CDR2 SVGAGI. Trimming at V came to 6 bases and at J to 5 bases, leaving 9 bases not matched to a gene.